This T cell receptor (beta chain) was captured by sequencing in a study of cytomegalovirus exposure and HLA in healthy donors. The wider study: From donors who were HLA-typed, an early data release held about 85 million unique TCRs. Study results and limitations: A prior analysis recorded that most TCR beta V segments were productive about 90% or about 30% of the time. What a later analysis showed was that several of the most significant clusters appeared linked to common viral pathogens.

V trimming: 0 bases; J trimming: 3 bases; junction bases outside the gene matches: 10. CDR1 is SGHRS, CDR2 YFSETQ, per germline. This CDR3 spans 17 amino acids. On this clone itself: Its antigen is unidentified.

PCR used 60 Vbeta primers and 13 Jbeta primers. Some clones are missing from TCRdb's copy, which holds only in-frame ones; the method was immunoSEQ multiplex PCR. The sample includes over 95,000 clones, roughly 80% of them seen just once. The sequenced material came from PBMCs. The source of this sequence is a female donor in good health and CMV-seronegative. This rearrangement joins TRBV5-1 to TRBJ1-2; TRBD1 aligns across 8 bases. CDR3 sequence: CASSLGDRGLVDYGYTF. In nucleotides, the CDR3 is TGCGCCAGCAGCTTGGGCGACAGGGGATTGGTGGACTATGGCTACACCTTC.